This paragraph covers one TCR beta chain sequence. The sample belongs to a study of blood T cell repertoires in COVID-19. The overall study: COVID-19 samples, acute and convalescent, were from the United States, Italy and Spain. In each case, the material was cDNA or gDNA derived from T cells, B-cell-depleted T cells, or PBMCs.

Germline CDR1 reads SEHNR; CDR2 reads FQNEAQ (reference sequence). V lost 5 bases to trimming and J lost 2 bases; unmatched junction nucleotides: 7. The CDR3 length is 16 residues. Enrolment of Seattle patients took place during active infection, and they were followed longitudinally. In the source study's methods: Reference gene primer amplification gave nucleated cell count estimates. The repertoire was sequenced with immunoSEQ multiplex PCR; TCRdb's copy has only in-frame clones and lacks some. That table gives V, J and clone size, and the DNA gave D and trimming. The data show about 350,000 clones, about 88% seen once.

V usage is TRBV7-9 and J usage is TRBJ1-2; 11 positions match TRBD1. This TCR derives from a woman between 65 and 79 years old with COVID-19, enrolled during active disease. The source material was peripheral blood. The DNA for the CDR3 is TGTGCCAGCAGCATCCGGACAGGGGGCGAAAACTATGGCTACACCTTC. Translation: CASSIRTGGENYGYTF.